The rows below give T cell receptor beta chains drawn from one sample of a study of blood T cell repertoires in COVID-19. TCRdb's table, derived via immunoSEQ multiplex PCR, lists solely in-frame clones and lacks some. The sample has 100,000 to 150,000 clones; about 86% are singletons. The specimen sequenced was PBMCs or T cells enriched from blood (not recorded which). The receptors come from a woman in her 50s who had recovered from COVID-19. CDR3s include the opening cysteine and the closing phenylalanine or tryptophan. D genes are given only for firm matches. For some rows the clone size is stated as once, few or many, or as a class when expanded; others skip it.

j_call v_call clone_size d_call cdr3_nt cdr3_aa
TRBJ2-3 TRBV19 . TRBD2 TGTGCCACTCTCGATGAGGCGGGGGGGCCCGTAGATACGCAGTATTTT CATLDEAGGPVDTQYF
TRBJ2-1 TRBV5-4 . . TGTGCCAGCAGCCCCCCGAGGGGGTCCTACAATGAGCAGTTCTTC CASSPPRGSYNEQFF
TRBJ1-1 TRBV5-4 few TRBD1 TGTGCCAGCAGCTCCCCAAGGACAGGGAGGGGCACTGAAGCTTTCTTT CASSSPRTGRGTEAFF
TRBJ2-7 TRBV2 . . TGTGCCAGCAGTGGACAGGTGGGGCGCTACGAGCAGTACTTC CASSGQVGRYEQYF
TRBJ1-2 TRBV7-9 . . TGTGCCAGCAGCAAAGACGAACGGGGGTTAGGCTACACCTTC CASSKDERGLGYTF
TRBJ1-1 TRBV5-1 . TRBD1 TGCGCCAGCAGCTTGGAACCGGGACAGCATAACACTGAAGCTTTCTTT CASSLEPGQHNTEAFF
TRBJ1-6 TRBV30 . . TGTGCCTGGACAGGGGTGGGGAATTCACCCCTCCACTTT CAWTGVGNSPLHF
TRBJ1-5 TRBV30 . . TGTGCCTGGTCGACAGATAGCAATCAGCCCCAGCATTTT CAWSTDSNQPQHF
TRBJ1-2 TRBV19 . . TGTGCCAGCGCCCCGGCGGGGGCGAGCTATGGCTACACCTTC CASAPAGASYGYTF
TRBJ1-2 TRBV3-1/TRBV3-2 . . TGTGCCAGCAGCCAAGATGAGGGCAGTGGCTACACCTTC CASSQDEGSGYTF
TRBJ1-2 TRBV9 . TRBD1 TGTGCCAGCAGCGCCTCGACAGGGAATCTCTATGGCTACACCTTC CASSASTGNLYGYTF
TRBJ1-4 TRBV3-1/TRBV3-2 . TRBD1 TGTGCCAGCAGCCAGGACCATCTTAGGGGGCAGGGCGACGAAAAACTGTTTTTT CASSQDHLRGQGDEKLFF
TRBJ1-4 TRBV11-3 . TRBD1 TGTGCCAGCAGCCTTACAGGGGGCCGTAATGAAAAACTGTTTTTT CASSLTGGRNEKLFF
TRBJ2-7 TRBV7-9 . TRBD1 TGTGCCAGCAGTCACCAGGGGGCGGACCCATGGGAGCAGTACTTC CASSHQGADPWEQYF
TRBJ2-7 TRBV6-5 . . TGTGCCAGCAGTTACAACGACGGGGTTGAGCAGTACTTC CASSYNDGVEQYF
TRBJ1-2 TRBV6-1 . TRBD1 TGTGCCAGCAGTGAAACCGCCGCAGGGGGCTATGGCTACACCTTC CASSETAAGGYGYTF
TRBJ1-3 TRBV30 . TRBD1 TGTGCCTGGAGTGTATTCCGGACAGGGGGCGCGGACACCATATATTTT CAWSVFRTGGADTIYF
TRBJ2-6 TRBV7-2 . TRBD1 TGTGCCAGCAGCAACAGGGGGGCTGGGGCCAACGTCCTGACTTTC CASSNRGAGANVLTF
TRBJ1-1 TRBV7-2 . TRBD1 TGTGCCAGCAGAAATACCCAGGGGGCGGGCACTGAAGCTTTCTTT CASRNTQGAGTEAFF
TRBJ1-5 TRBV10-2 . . TGCGCCAGCAGTGCCGACAGTTATAGCAATCAGCCCCAGCATTTT CASSADSYSNQPQHF
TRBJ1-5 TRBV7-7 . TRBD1 TGTGCTAGCAGCTTAAGAACCGACAGGGACAATCAGCCCCAGCATTTT CASSLRTDRDNQPQHF
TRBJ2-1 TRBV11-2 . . TGTGCCAGCAGCTTACAAACTAGCTACAATGAGCAGTTCTTC CASSLQTSYNEQFF
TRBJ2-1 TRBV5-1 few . TGCGCCAGCAGCGGGTCCAACTACCTTTCAGAGCAGTTCTTC CASSGSNYLSEQFF
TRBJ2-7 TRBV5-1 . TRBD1 TGCGCCAGCAGACCGGGACAGGGAGCCTACGAGCAGTACTTC CASRPGQGAYEQYF
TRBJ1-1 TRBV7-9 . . TGTGCCAGCAGCACCTCGACAAATTGGGCTTTCTTT CASSTSTNWAFF
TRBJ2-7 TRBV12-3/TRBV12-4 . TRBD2 TGTGCCAGTCAGCGGGGGGGTGCCTACGAGCAGTACTTC CASQRGGAYEQYF
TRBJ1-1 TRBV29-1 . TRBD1 TGCAGCGTTGAAGTGGGACAGAGGAACACTGAAGCTTTCTTT CSVEVGQRNTEAFF
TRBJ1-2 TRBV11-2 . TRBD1 TGTGCCAGCAGCTTAGATTTTAGGGGGCGAAGCTATGGCTACACCTTC CASSLDFRGRSYGYTF
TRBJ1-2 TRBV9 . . TGTGCCAGCAGCGCGACGCAGGGGCAAACTAACTATGGCTACACCTTC CASSATQGQTNYGYTF
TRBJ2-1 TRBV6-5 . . TGTGCCAGCAGTTACTCGAATTTCGGTGAGCAGTTCTTC CASSYSNFGEQFF
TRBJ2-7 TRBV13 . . TGTGCCAGCAGCCCAATGATCCGGGACAAGGATTACGAGCAGTACTTC CASSPMIRDKDYEQYF
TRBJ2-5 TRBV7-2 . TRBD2 TGTGCCAGCAGCTTAACCGGGGGGGCTGAGACCCAGTACTTC CASSLTGGAETQYF
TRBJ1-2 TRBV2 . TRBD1 TGTGCCAGCAGTGAATTAGGTACAGGGGGCCTTCTTGGCTACACCTTC CASSELGTGGLLGYTF
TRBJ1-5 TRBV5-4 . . TGTGCCAGCAGCTTTGGGGGAGGGGTGAGCAATCAGCCCCAGCATTTT CASSFGGGVSNQPQHF
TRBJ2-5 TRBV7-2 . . TGTGCCAGCAGCTTCCAGGGCCAAGAGACCCAGTACTTC CASSFQGQETQYF
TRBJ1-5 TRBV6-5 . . TGTGCCAGCAACCTACAGGGTTTCAATCAGCCCCAGCATTTT CASNLQGFNQPQHF
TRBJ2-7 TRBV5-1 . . TGCGCCAGCAGCGATAGCGCGACTACCTCCCGTGGGGAGCAGTACTTC CASSDSATTSRGEQYF
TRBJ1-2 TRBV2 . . TGTGCCAGCAGTGAAGGACAGTGGTATGGCTACACCTTC CASSEGQWYGYTF
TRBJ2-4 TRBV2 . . TGTGCCAGCAGTGAGGCGCAACAGGCACTAGCCAAAAACATTCAGTACTTC CASSEAQQALAKNIQYF
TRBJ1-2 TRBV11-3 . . TGTGCCAGCAGCCCTGGGGAGGCAGGCTACACCTTC CASSPGEAGYTF
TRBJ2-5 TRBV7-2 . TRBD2 TGTGCCAGCAGCTTAGCTTACGGGGGGGCAGGAAATGTCGCGACCCAGTACTTC CASSLAYGGAGNVATQYF
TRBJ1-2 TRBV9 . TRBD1 TGTGCCAGCAGCCCCATGACAGGGACCCCTGGCTACACCTTC CASSPMTGTPGYTF
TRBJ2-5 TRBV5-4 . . TGTGCCAGCAGCTTGGGGAACAGGTGGCAAGAGACCCAGTACTTC CASSLGNRWQETQYF
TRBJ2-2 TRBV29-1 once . TGCAGCGTTGAAGCCCCAGGGGTGGACACCGGGGAGCTGTTTTTT CSVEAPGVDTGELFF
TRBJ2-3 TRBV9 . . TGTGCCAGCAGCCCTGTCTCCTCAGATACGCAGTATTTT CASSPVSSDTQYF
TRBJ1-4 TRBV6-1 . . TGTGCCAGCAGTGAGGGCAGGGTGGGTGAAAAACTGTTTTTT CASSEGRVGEKLFF
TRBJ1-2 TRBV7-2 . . TGTGCCAGCAGCTTAGGTGTAGCTAACTATGGCTACACCTTC CASSLGVANYGYTF
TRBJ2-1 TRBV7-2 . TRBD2 TGTGCCAGCAGCTTATCAGCGGGACGGAATGAGCAGTTCTTC CASSLSAGRNEQFF
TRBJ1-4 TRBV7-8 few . TGTGCCAGCAGCAACACAGACAGTAACGAAAAACTGTTTTTT CASSNTDSNEKLFF
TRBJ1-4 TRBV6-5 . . TGTGCCAGCAGTTACACCAACAGTGCAACTAATGAAAAACTGTTTTTT CASSYTNSATNEKLFF
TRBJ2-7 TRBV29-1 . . TGCAGCGGGGGGGTCACGGGATCCGAGCAGTACTTC CSGGVTGSEQYF
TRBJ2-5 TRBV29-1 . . . CSVVWTGFLETQYF
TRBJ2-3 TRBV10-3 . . TGTGCCATCAGCGGACAGAGCACAGATACGCAGTATTTT CAISGQSTDTQYF